Here is one T cell receptor beta chain with its context. Sequence at one end of the junction differs from germline and may be a read error. The data are from a study of tumor and adjacent non-tumor tissue in lung cancer. The CDR3 is 14 residues long. From germline, CDR1 is MNHEY and CDR2 SVGAGI. The library came from three nested PCR rounds adapted from ARM-PCR protocols. Via MiXCR, TCRdb re-called the multiplex PCR reads, giving one row per CDR3 protein. The data hold about 200,000 distinct CDR3 sequences, with around 71% observed a single time. RNA was extracted from bulk tissue without any cell sorting.

The V and J genes are TRBV6-5 and TRBJ2-3; 10 bases align to TRBD1. This TCR derives from a man in his sixties with non-small cell lung cancer. Input material: lung tumor tissue. The DNA for the CDR3 is TGTGCCAGCGCGCGGGACAGGGGCACAGTTACGCAATATTTT. It is translated as CASARDRGTVTQYF.